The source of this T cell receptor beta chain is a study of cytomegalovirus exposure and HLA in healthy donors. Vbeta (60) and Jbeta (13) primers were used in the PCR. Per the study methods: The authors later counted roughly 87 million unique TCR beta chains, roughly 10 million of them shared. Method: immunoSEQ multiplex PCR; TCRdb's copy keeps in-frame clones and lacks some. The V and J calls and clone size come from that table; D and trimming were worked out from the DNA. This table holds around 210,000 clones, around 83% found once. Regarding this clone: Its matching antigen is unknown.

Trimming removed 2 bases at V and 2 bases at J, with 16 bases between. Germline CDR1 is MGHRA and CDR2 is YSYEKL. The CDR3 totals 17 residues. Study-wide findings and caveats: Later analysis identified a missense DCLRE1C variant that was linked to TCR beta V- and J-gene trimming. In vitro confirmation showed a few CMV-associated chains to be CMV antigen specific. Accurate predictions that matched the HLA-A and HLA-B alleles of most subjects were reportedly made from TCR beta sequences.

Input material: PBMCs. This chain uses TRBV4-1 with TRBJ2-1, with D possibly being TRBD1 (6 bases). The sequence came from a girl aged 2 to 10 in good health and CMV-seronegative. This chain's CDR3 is CASSQFPTGRAYNEQFF. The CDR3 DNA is TGCGCCAGCAGCCAATTCCCGACAGGAAGGGCCTACAATGAGCAGTTCTTC.